This record concerns one T cell receptor (beta chain) sequence. This receptor's antigen is unknown. No much larger clonotype is one base removed from it; base qualities were not supplied. TCR CDR3 regions were amplified from genomic DNA by multiplex PCR using the deep immunoSEQ assay. Genomic DNA extracted from each cell subset was distributed evenly over all wells of several immunoSEQ 96-well plates, and each plate served as one replicate. For sorted subsets, roughly 200 ng of genomic DNA, equivalent to around 29,000 T cell genomes, went into each replicate PCR. Purified libraries were quantified with a Qubit 3.0 fluorometer, sized on a Bioanalyzer 2100, and re-quantified with the KAPA Library Quantification kit. Every immunoSEQ 96-well plate was sequenced on a dedicated single-read 150-cycle Illumina NextSeq 550 flow cell. Processing in the source paper ran as follows. Because the immunoSEQ output included only junctional sequences and no quality scores, the filtering could not be the same as the filtering used for full-length reads. Sequences were annotated with PyIR, a Python wrapper for IgBLAST v1.9, and V/J genes and CDR3 were assigned using IMGT germline references. Any read was removed if the V/J assignment was weak (E-value above 1e-6), the CDR3 was missing, or the read contained stop codons, out-of-frame junctions, or ambiguous translated residues. V3J clonotypes were defined by identical inferred V gene, J gene, and CDR3 amino acid sequence. To compute the percentage overlap between repertoires, the number of shared unique clonotypes was divided by the size of the smaller repertoire. RTK rarefaction, the Chao1 estimator, and Recon v2.1 estimates of unobserved clonotypes were used to assess repertoire richness. Generation probabilities were computed with OLGA for all TCRbeta clonotypes obtained by the gDNA method from several donors. TCRdb took over this immuneACCESS table, retaining in-frame rearrangements with V and J assigned. Such tables are incomplete; in checked studies, under half of the missing clones stem from an unresolved V gene, and the remainder is unexplained. The DNA gave D and trimming, while V, J and clone size come from that table. The table for this sample lists about 1 million clones; around 74% of them were counted only once. Jointly, the top ten make up about 1.5% of the sample.

The data were obtained in a study of shared clonotypes between healthy human individuals (dated by TCRdb to about 2020). Some background on the complete study: A couple of women and a few men aged 18 to 49 years were included in the cohort. For each donor, CD4 naive and CD4 memory were each run on three plates, CD8 naive on two plates, and CD8 memory on one plate. The study deeply sequenced blood TCR repertoires of about five healthy adults to estimate repertoire size and the extent of clonotype sharing between individuals. To increase sequencing depth and limit assay-specific biases, different laboratories used diverse techniques to prepare libraries and sequence TCR repertoires. Leukapheresis yielded between about 0.9 and 9.5 billion PBMCs per donor.

Reading from cysteine to phenylalanine, the CDR3 counts 15 amino acids. CDR3 DNA only is kept here, 45 bases in frame from base 1. Trimming takes 2 bases from V and 0 bases from J, and the germline ends sit 10 bases apart. In the germline V gene, CDR1 corresponds to SGHRS and CDR2 to YFSETQ. Beyond this particular receptor, the publication reports: Estimated clonotype richness was generally larger for naive than for memory subsets. Incomplete sequencing was indicated by rarefaction of sorted-subset datasets, despite the large sequencing depth. Approximately 5% of naive CD4, around 3.5% of naive CD8, around 2.3% of memory CD4, and 0.35% to 0.4% of memory CD8 clonotypes were shared across several donors. Higher generation probabilities were observed for clonotypes shared by all four sorted-subset donors than for non-shared clonotypes. Sampling was limited to blood, and TCR repertoires in tissue likely differ from TCR repertoires in blood. Pairwise subsampling indicated that sequencing depth was expected to affect the degree of clonotype sharing among donors. The genetic and exposure-history diversity represented was limited by the small number of donors.

Healthy HIV-negative adults with no recently reported acute infections or vaccinations were included as donors. Every donor was a Caucasian adult residing in Nashville, Tennessee, USA. Magnetic negative selection was used to enrich CD4+ T cells, after which naive cells were positively selected on CD45RA and the negative fraction became the memory subset. Blood was obtained by leukapheresis, after which PBMCs were separated by Ficoll-Histopaque density gradient centrifugation and cryopreserved in liquid nitrogen vapor phase. Analytical flow cytometry was used to check the purity and quantity of each magnetically sorted T cell population. From each sorted fraction, genomic DNA was isolated and quantified by UV absorbance on a Nanodrop 2000c.

The chain is assembled from TRBV5-1 and TRBJ2-3; TRBD1 is a weak D gene call, 5 bases matching. The clonotype originates from a man between 18 and 35 years old in good health. Specimen: memory CD4+ T cells sorted from blood. The cell subset or site label of this sample denotes: CD45RA-negative fraction. This receptor carries the CDR3 CASSLWGSSTDTQYF. The bases read TGCGCCAGCAGCTTATGGGGCTCTAGCACAGATACGCAGTATTTT.